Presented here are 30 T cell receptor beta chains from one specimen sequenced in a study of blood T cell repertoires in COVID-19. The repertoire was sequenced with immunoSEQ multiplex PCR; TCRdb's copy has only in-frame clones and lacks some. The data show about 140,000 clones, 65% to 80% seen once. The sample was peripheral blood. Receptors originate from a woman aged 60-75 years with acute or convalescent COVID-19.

CDR3 amino acids: CASSDLLGSSYNEQFF. CDR3 nucleotide sequence: TGCGCCAGCAGTGATCTACTAGGTTCCTCCTACAATGAGCAGTTCTTC. The V gene is TRBV10-1, the J gene TRBJ2-1, with D perhaps matching TRBD2 (5 bases). This CDR3 region has 16 residues. Trimming left V 3 bases short and J 0 bases short, with 12 bases between. CDR1 WNHNN and CDR2 SYGVQD come from the germline V gene (reference sequence).

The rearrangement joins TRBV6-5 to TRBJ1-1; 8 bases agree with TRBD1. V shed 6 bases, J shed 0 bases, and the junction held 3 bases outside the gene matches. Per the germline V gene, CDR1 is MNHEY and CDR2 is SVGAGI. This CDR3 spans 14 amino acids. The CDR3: CASRGQVLNTEAFF. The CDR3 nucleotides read TGTGCCAGCAGGGGACAGGTTTTGAACACTGAAGCTTTCTTT.

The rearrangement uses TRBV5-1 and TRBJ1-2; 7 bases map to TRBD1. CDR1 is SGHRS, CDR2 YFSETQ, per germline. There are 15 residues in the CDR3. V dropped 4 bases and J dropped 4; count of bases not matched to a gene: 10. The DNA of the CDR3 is TGCGCCAGCAGCCAAACAGGGGATTTGGCCTATGGCTACACCTTC. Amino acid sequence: CASSQTGDLAYGYTF.

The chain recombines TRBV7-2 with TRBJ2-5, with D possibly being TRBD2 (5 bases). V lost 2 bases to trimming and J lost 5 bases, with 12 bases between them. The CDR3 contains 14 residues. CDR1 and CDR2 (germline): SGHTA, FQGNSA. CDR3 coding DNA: TGTGCCAGCAGCTTAAGGAGGCCGGGGGAGACCCAGTACTTC. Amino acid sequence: CASSLRRPGETQYF.

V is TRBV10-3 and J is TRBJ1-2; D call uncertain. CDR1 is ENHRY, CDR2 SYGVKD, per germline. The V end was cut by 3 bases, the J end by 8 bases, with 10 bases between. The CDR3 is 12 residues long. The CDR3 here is CAISETGYGYTF. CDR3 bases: TGTGCCATCAGTGAAACCGGGTACGGCTACACCTTC.

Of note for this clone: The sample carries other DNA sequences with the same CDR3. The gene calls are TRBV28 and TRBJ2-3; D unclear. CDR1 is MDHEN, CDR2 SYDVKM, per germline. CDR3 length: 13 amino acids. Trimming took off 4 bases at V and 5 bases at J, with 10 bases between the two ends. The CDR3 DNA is TGTGCCAGCAGTTCTGGGCTCCTAGATACGCAGTATTTT. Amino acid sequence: CASSSGLLDTQYF.

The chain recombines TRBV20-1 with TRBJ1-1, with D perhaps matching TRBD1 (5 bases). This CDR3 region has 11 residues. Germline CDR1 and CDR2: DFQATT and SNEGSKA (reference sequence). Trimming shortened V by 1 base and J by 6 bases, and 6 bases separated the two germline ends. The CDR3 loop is CSARGGAEAFF. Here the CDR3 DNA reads TGCAGTGCTAGAGGGGGGGCTGAAGCTTTCTTT.

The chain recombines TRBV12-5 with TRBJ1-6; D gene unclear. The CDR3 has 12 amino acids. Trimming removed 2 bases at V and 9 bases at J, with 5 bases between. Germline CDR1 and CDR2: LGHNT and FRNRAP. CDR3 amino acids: CASGLNGSPLHF. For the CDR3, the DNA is TGTGCTAGTGGTTTGAACGGTTCACCCCTCCACTTT.

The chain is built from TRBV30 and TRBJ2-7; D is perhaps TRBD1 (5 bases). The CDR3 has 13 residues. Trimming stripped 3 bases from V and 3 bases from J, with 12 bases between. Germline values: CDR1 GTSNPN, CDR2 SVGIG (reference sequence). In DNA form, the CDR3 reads TGTGCCTGGAGACTTAAGGGGATCTACGAGCAGTACTTC. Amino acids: CAWRLKGIYEQYF.

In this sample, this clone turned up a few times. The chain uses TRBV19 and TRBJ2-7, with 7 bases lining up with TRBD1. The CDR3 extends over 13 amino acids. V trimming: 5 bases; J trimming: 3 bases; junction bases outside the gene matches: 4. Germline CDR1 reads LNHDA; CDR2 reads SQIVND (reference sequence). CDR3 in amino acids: CASSFNRGYEQYF. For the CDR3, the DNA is TGTGCCAGTAGTTTCAACAGGGGCTACGAGCAGTACTTC.

Here the CDR3 reads CAQTSGVSTDTQYF. The CDR3 nucleotides are TGTGCACAGACTAGCGGGGTTAGCACAGATACGCAGTATTTT. The gene calls are TRBV30 and TRBJ2-3; 11 bases match TRBD2. The germline V gene encodes CDR1 GTSNPN and CDR2 SVGIG (reference sequence). This CDR3 has 14 residues.

The CDR3 nucleotides are TGTGCCAGCAGTTACGAAATAGCGGGAGATAGCGATGAGCAGTTCTTC. Residues: CASSYEIAGDSDEQFF. The rearrangement links TRBV6-6 to TRBJ2-1; TRBD2 matches 9 bases. Germline-derived CDR1 and CDR2 are MNHNY and SVGAGI (reference sequence). With 2 bases clipped from V and 8 bases from J, the junction kept 10 bases outside the gene matches. This CDR3 is built from 16 residues.

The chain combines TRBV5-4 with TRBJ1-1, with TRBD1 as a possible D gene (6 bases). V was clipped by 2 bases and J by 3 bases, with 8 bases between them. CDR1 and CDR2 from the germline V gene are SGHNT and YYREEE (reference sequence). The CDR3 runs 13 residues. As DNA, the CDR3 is TGTGCCAGCAGCTTAACAGGGTACACTGAAGCTTTCTTT. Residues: CASSLTGYTEAFF.

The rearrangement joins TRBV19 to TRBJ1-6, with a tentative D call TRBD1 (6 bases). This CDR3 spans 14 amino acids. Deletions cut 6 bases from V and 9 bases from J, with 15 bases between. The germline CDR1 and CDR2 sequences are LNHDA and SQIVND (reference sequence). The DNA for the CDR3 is TGTGCCAGTAGCCAACAGGGTACCCGTTCACCCCTCCACTTT. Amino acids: CASSQQGTRSPLHF.

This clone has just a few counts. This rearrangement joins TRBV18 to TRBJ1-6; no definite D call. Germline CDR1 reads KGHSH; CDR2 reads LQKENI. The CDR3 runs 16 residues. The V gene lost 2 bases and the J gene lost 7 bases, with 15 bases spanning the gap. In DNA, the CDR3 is TGTGCCAGCTCACCAGGAGAAGGAGGGAAAAATTCACCCCTCCACTTT. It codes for CASSPGEGGKNSPLHF.

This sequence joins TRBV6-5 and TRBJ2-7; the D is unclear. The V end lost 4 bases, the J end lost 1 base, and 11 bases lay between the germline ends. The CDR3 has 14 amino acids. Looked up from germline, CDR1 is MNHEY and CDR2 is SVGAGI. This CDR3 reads CASSFTYTSYEQYF. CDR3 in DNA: TGTGCCAGCAGTTTCACATACACGTCCTACGAGCAGTACTTC.

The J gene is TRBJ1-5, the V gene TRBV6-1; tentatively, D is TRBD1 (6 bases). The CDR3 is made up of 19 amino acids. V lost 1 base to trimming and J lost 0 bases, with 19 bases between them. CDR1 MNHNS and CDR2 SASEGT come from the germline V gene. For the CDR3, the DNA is TGTGCCAGCAGTGAAGAAAGGGGAACAGGGCTTCTTAGCAATCAGCCCCAGCATTTT. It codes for CASSEERGTGLLSNQPQHF.

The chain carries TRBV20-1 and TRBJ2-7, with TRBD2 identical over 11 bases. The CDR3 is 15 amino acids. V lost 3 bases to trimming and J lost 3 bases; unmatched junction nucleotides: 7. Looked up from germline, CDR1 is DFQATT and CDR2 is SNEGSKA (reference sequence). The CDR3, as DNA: TGCAGTGCTAGTGGGCCCGGGACTAGCGGCTACGAGCAGTACTTC. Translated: CSASGPGTSGYEQYF.

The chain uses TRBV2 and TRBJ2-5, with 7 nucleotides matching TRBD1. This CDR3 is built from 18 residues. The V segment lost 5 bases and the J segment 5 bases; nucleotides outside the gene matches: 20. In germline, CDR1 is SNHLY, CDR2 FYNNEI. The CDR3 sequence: CASSHGPRQGVAGETQYF. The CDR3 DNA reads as TGTGCCAGCAGTCACGGGCCGAGACAGGGAGTGGCTGGGGAGACCCAGTACTTC.

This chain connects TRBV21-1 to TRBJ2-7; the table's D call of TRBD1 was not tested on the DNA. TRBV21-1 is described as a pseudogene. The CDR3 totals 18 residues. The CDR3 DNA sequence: TGTGCCAGCAGCAAAGTATTTCCCTTTTGTGCAGGGGACTACGAGCAGTACTTC. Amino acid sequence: CASSKVFPFCAGDYEQYF.

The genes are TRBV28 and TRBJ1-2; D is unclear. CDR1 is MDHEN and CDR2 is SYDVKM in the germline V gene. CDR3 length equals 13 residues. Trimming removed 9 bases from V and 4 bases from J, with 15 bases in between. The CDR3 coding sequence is TGTGCCAGTACTGGGCACATGAGCTATGGCTACACCTTC. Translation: CASTGHMSYGYTF.

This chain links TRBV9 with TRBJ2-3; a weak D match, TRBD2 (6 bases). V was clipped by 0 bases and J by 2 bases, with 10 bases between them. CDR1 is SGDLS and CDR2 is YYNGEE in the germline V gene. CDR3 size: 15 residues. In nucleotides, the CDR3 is TGTGCCAGCAGCGTAGAGGGGAGGCCCACAGATACGCAGTATTTT. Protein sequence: CASSVEGRPTDTQYF.

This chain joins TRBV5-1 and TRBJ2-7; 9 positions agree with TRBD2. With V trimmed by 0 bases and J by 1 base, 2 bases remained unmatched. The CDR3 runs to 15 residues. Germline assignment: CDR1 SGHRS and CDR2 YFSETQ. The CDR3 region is CASSLGTSGSYEQYF. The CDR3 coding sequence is TGCGCCAGCAGCTTGGGAACTAGCGGGTCCTACGAGCAGTACTTC.

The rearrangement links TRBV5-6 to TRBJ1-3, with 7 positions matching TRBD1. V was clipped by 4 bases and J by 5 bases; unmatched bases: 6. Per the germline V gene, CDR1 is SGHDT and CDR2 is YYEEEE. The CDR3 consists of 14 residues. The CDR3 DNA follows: TGTGCCAGCAGCAATCCGGGACAGAGAAACACCATATATTTT. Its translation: CASSNPGQRNTIYF.

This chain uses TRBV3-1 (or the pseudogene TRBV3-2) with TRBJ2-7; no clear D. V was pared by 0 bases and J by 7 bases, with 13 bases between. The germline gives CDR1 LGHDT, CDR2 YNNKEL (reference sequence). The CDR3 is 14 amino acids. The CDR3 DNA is TGTGCCAGCAGCCAAGATCTGTCTAGAGTGGAGCAGTACTTC. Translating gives CASSQDLSRVEQYF.

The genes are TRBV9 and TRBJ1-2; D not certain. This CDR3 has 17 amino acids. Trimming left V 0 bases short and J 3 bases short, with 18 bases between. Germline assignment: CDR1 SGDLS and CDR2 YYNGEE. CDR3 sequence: CASSVGPRREVDYGYTF. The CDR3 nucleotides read TGTGCCAGCAGCGTAGGCCCTAGAAGGGAGGTAGACTATGGCTACACCTTC.

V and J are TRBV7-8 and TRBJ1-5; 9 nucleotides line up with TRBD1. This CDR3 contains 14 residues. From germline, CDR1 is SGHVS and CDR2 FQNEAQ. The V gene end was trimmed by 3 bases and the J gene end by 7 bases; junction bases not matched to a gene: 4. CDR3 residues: CASSFGTGRQPQHF. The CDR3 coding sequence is TGTGCCAGCAGCTTCGGGACAGGGAGGCAGCCCCAGCATTTT.

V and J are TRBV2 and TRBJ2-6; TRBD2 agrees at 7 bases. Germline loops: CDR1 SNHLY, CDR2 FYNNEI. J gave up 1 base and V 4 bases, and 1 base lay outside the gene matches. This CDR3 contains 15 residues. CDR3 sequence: CASSVGGSGANVLTF. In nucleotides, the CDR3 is TGTGCCAGCAGTGTCGGGGGGTCTGGGGCCAACGTCCTGACTTTC.

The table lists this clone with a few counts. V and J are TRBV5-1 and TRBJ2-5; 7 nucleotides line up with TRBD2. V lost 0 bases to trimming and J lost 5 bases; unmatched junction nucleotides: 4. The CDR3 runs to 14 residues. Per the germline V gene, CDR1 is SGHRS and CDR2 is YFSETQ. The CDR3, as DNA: TGCGCCAGCAGCTTGGGGACTAGTCTGGAGACCCAGTACTTC. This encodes CASSLGTSLETQYF.

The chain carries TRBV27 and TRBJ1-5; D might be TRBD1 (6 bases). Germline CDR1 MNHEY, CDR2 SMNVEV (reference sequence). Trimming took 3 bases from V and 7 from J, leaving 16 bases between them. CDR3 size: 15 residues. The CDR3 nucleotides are TGTGCCAGCAGTTTGATTGGGCAGGGGCGGCAGCCCCAGCATTTT. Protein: CASSLIGQGRQPQHF.